The present T cell receptor beta chain was sequenced within a study of lymphopenia after photon versus proton radiotherapy (dated by TCRdb to the late 2010s). Notes on the research overall: In patients with gastrointestinal tumors who developed high-grade lymphopenia, the study compared the immunological effects of photon radiation therapy with those of proton radiation therapy. A cohort of some 19 patients with gastrointestinal tumors who received either photon or proton therapy and subsequently developed lymphopenia was included. The goal of the study was to describe how the two radiation modalities differ in their effects on the immune system. Overall study outcomes, separate from this receptor: Relative stability during treatment was observed in proton-treated patients, whereas loss of naive T cells and TCR diversity and gain of effector/memory populations were observed in photon-treated patients. The survival association was assessed only in patients who died, and the authors presented better survival with proton therapy as a possibility rather than a demonstrated result. After the lymphocyte count nadir, oligoclonal expansion, especially of CD8+ Temra cells, was observed in photon-treated repertoires, and the drop in diversity was driven by this expansion. Across the cohort, a larger post-nadir drop in TCR diversity was inversely correlated with overall survival time among patients who died.

The library came from the immunoSEQ multiplex PCR assay. T cell repertoires were profiled with deep sequencing of rearranged TCR beta loci together with multiparametric flow cytometry. Entries here come from immuneACCESS through TCRdb and include only in-frame sequences with V and J called. Some clones fail to appear in such tables; in the studies checked, an unresolved V gene covers under half of the shortfall, and the cause of the remainder is unknown. This sample lists about 70,000 clones; roughly 90% were detected once. The ten largest clones capture 2% to 2.5% of the sample. On this clone itself: Its target antigen remains unknown. Base qualities are missing; no much larger clone stands one base away.

Deletion took 0 bases off V and 0 bases off J, with a span of 12 bases between the germline ends. Per the germline V gene, SGDLS is the CDR1 and YYNGEE is the CDR2. The CDR3 contains 16 residues, cysteine and phenylalanine counted. This entry keeps only the CDR3 DNA: 48 bases, framed from base 1. The source was peripheral blood, collected from a patient treated with photon-based radiotherapy. The chain was built from TRBV9 and TRBJ1-1; a tentative D call is TRBD1 (5 bases match). The receptor comes from a woman aged 40 to 50 with cholangiocarcinoma. The CDR3 is CASSVGAGLLNTEAFF. The nucleotide sequence is TGTGCCAGCAGCGTAGGGGCAGGGCTCTTGAACACTGAAGCTTTCTTT.